Listed here is a single TCR beta chain. Antigen: not known. CDR3 length: 15 residues. Germline CDR1 is SNHLY and CDR2 is FYNNEI. The V end was cut by 4 bases, the J end by 0 bases, with 12 bases between. Libraries were prepared by immunoSEQ multiplex PCR; TCRdb keeps only in-frame clonotypes and omits some of them. The sample holds some 2.1 million clones, about 95% seen once. The sample originates from a study of shared clonotypes between healthy human individuals. Study context: The donor pool was made up of two women and three men aged 18 to 49. CD4 naive cells filled three plates per donor, CD4 memory three, CD8 naive two and CD8 memory one.

Selected positively for CCR7 and CD45RO-negative, naive CD8 cells excluded terminally differentiated effector memory CD45RA+ cells. Study results and caveats: Clonotypes which were not shared had lower generation probabilities than clonotypes that all four donors shared.

The J gene is TRBJ1-1, the V gene TRBV2, with D perhaps TRBD1 (5 bases). The source is a man aged 18 to 30 in good health. The specimen sequenced was naive CD8+ T cells sorted from blood. The CDR3 DNA reads as TGTGCCAGCAGTGGGACCGGGACGGTGAACACTGAAGCTTTCTTT. Its protein is CASSGTGTVNTEAFF.